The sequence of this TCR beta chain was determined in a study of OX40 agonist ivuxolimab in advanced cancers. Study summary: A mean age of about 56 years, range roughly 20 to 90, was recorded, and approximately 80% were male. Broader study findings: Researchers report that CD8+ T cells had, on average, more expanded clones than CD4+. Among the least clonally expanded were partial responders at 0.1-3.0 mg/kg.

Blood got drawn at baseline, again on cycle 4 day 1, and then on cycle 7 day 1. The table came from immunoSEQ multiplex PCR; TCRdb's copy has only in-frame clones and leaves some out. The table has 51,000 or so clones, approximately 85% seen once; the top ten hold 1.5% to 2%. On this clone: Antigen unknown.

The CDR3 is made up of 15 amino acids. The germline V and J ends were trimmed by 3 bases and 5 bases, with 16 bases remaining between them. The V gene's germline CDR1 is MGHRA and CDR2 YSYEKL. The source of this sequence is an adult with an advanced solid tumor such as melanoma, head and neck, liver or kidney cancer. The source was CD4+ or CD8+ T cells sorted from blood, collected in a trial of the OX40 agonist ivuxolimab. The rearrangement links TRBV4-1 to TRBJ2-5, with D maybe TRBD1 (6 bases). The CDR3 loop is CASSQGDTGWETQYF. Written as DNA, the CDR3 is TGCGCCAGCAGCCAGGGCGACACAGGGTGGGAGACCCAGTACTTC.